This T cell receptor (beta chain) was sequenced for a study of T cell responses to AZD1222 COVID-19 vaccine. Findings of the study overall: Among those given AZD1222, only five or six were seropositive at baseline. Along spike, vaccine-associated CD4 TCRs were found throughout, with dominance at 160-218 and 743-854.

Sequencing used immunoSEQ multiplex PCR; TCRdb keeps in-frame clones, though not all of them. The sample lists around 140,000 clones, roughly 89% occurring once. As for this clone: Its target is unknown.

The source of this sequence is an adult who received the AZD1222 COVID-19 vaccine. The sequencing used peripheral blood, collected 28 days after the second AZD1222 dose.

The CDR3 DNA is TGTGCCAGCAGCTTGACTAGCGGGAGTACGGGGCAGTTCTTC. This translates into CASSLTSGSTGQFF. This sequence joins TRBV7-8 and TRBJ2-1; 12 bases fit TRBD2. Germline V gene sequence: CDR1 SGHVS, CDR2 FQNEAQ. CDR3 length: 14 amino acids. Losses at the gene ends were 3 bases for V and 12 bases for J; bases not matched to a gene: 6.